These 3 T cell receptor beta chains came from one sample sequenced in a study of T cells in Graves' hyperthyroidism and ophthalmopathy. From RNA transcripts, TCR beta CDR3 regions were amplified. Initially, a first-round RT-PCR of the TCR CDR3 employed the HTBI primer set. TCRdb re-analysed the multiplex PCR reads in MiXCR, keeping a single row per CDR3 protein. The sample includes nearly 600,000 distinct CDR3 sequences, over 11% of them seen just once. The sample comprised blood. The source is a young woman with Graves' hyperthyroidism that later progressed to Graves' ophthalmopathy.

As regards this clonotype: A much larger clone lies one base from this, so it may be a read error. This chain joins TRBV7-9 and TRBJ2-3; possibly TRBD1 or TRBD2 for D (5 bases each). The CDR3 loop spans 12 amino acids. Germline V gene sequence: CDR1 SEHNR, CDR2 FQNEAQ (reference sequence). For the CDR3, the DNA is TGTGCCAGCCGGGACGGCACAGATATGCAGTATTTT. Its translation: CASRDGTDMQYF. The variable domain in full, with the rest retrieved from reference TRBV7-9 and TRBJ2-3, is DTGVSQNPRHKITKRGQNVTFRCDPISEHNRLYWYRQTLGQGPEFLTYFQNEAQLEKSRLLSDRFSAERPKGSFSTLEIQRTEQGDSAMYLCASRDGTDMQYFGPGTRLTVL.

The table lists this clonotype with many counts. The chain is built from TRBV11-2 and TRBJ2-5; D gene uncertain. V lost 1 base to trimming and J lost 7 bases, with 4 bases between them. The CDR3 contains 11 residues. Germline CDR1 is SGHAT and CDR2 is FQNNGV. The CDR3 DNA reads as TGTGCCAGCAGCTTAGTGGGGACCCAGTACTTC. Protein: CASSLVGTQYF.

This clonotype has ten or more counts. This sequence joins TRBV19 and TRBJ2-3; a possible D gene is TRBD2 (5 bases). The CDR3 has 14 residues. The germline gives CDR1 LNHDA, CDR2 SQIVND (reference sequence). V shed 6 bases and J shed 2 bases, with 12 bases lying between them. The CDR3 sequence is CASSPRAVTDTQYF. For the CDR3, the DNA is TGTGCCAGTAGCCCGCGGGCGGTCACAGATACGCAGTATTTT.